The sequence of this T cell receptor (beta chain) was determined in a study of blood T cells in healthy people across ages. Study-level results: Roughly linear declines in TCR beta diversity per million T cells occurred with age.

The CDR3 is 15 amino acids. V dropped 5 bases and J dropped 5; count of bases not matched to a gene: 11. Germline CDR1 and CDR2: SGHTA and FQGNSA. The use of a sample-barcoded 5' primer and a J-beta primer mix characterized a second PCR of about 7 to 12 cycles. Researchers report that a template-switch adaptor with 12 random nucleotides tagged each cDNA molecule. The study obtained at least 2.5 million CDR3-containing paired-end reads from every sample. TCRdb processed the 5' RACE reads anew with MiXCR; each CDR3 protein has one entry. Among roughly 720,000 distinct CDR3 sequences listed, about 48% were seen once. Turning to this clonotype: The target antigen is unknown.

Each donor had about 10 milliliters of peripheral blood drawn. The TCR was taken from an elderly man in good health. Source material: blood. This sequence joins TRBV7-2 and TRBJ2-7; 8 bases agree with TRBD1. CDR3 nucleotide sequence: TGTGCCAGCAGCCAAGGACAGGGTCTTCCCCACGAGCAGTACTTC. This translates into CASSQGQGLPHEQYF.